The rows below give T cell receptor beta chains drawn from one sample of a study of spatial heterogeneity in lung cancer. TCRdb passed the 5' RACE reads through MiXCR, listing each CDR3 protein once. The repertoire holds almost 7,500 distinct CDR3 sequences, with around 11% as singletons. The sequencing here drew on lung tumor tissue, taken at surgery. The receptors were sampled from a female donor with early-stage non-small cell lung cancer. Both conserved end residues are part of each CDR3. Fields, in order: J gene, D gene, V gene, clone size, CDR3 DNA, CDR3 protein. A D gene is named only where the DNA matches it firmly. Some rows have no size entry. The others give once, few or many, or a class for an expanded clone.

J: TRBJ1-2
D: NA
V: TRBV2
size: once
DNA: TGTGCCAGAACCCAAGTAACAGGGAGCTATGGCTACACCTTC
CDR3: CARTQVTGSYGYTF

J: TRBJ2-1
D: TRBD2
V: TRBV12-3/TRBV12-4
size: few
DNA: TGTGCCAGCAGTTTAGCGCTAAGTATAGGACTAGCGGGGGGGAATGAGCAGTTCTTC
CDR3: CASSLALSIGLAGGNEQFF

J: TRBJ1-1
D: NA
V: TRBV7-9
size: many
DNA: TGTGCCAGCAGCTTAGCAGGGACTTTTGGGGAAGCTTTCTTT
CDR3: CASSLAGTFGEAFF

J: TRBJ2-3
D: TRBD2
V: TRBV5-1
size: medium-sized
DNA: TGCGCCAGCACCACGGGACTAGCGGGGGTTGGAACAGATACGCAGTATTTT
CDR3: CASTTGLAGVGTDTQYF

J: TRBJ2-3
D: TRBD1
V: TRBV6-2/TRBV6-3
size: medium-sized
DNA: TGTGCCAGCTGTCGGGACAGGCCTACAGATACGCAGTATTTT
CDR3: CASCRDRPTDTQYF

J: TRBJ1-1
D: NA
V: TRBV10-3
size: medium-sized
DNA: TGTGCCATCAGTGAGTTCGGGATGAACACTGAAGCTTTCTTT
CDR3: CAISEFGMNTEAFF

J: TRBJ2-5
D: NA
V: TRBV7-9
size: medium-sized
DNA: TGTGCCAGCAGCCGCCCCGGGGGCGGGGAGACCCAGTACTTC
CDR3: CASSRPGGGETQYF

J: TRBJ2-3
D: NA
V: TRBV5-1
size: NA
DNA: TGCGCCAGCAGACTAGCCCTTGGGACAGATACGCAGTATTTT
CDR3: CASRLALGTDTQYF

J: TRBJ1-4
D: NA
V: TRBV29-1
size: few
DNA: TGCAGCGTACCAGACAGGACTAATGAAAAACTGTTTTTT
CDR3: CSVPDRTNEKLFF

J: TRBJ2-3
D: NA
V: TRBV6-2/TRBV6-3
size: NA
DNA: TGTGCCAGCACCCCGGGCCCAGATACGCAGTATTTT
CDR3: CASTPGPDTQYF

J: TRBJ2-3
D: NA
V: TRBV5-1
size: few
DNA: TGCGCCAGCAGCTTGGGGGGTAGCGGAACCACAGATACGCAGTATTTT
CDR3: CASSLGGSGTTDTQYF

J: TRBJ2-3
D: TRBD2
V: TRBV5-1
size: NA
DNA: TGCGCCAGCAGCCTCGGGACTAGCGGGGGAACAGATACGCAGTATTTT
CDR3: CASSLGTSGGTDTQYF

J: TRBJ1-2
D: TRBD1
V: TRBV2
size: medium-sized
DNA: TGTGCCAGCAGTGAATCCGGACAGGGGGGCTATGGCTACACCTTC
CDR3: CASSESGQGGYGYTF

J: TRBJ1-2
D: NA
V: TRBV2
size: many
DNA: TGTGCCAGCAGGGTCGAGACAGTGGCCTATGGCTACACCTTC
CDR3: CASRVETVAYGYTF

J: TRBJ1-6
D: NA
V: TRBV5-1
size: NA
DNA: TGCGCCAGCAGCTTGGATTTTGGGGGCACAGCACCCCTCCACTTT
CDR3: CASSLDFGGTAPLHF

J: TRBJ2-7
D: NA
V: TRBV27
size: few
DNA: TGTGCCAGCAGTCGCGCCGGGGGTCCCTACGAGCAGTACTTC
CDR3: CASSRAGGPYEQYF

J: TRBJ1-2
D: NA
V: TRBV27
size: many
DNA: TGTGCCAGCAGTCCTCTTGGAGCAGCTGCCTATGGCTACACCTTC
CDR3: CASSPLGAAAYGYTF

J: TRBJ1-4
D: NA
V: TRBV20-1
size: NA
DNA: TGCAGTGCTAGAGAGTTTGGTGAAAAACTGTTTTTT
CDR3: CSAREFGEKLFF

J: TRBJ1-2
D: TRBD1
V: TRBV24-1
size: once
DNA: TGTGCCACCAGTAATTTGCCTCGGGACAGTCCTCACTATGGCTACACCTTC
CDR3: CATSNLPRDSPHYGYTF

J: TRBJ2-7
D: TRBD1
V: TRBV27
size: medium-sized
DNA: TGTGCCAGCAGTTTGGCGGACAGGGCCTACGAGCAGTACTTC
CDR3: CASSLADRAYEQYF

J: TRBJ2-5
D: NA
V: TRBV5-1
size: few
DNA: TGCGCCAGCAGCTTGGCCCGGACCCGGGACCAAGAGACCCAGTACTTC
CDR3: CASSLARTRDQETQYF

J: TRBJ2-7
D: NA
V: TRBV2
size: medium-sized
DNA: TGTGCCAGCATTTGGACGCAGAGCTCCTACGAGCAGTACTTC
CDR3: CASIWTQSSYEQYF

J: TRBJ1-6
D: TRBD1
V: TRBV6-6
size: NA
DNA: TGTGCCAGCAGCCCTTCACGCCAGGGGGTTTTCTATAATTCACCCCTCCACTTT
CDR3: CASSPSRQGVFYNSPLHF

J: TRBJ1-2
D: TRBD1
V: TRBV29-1
size: NA
DNA: TGCAGCGTTGTAAGGGGGCGGAGTGGCTACACCTTC
CDR3: CSVVRGRSGYTF

J: TRBJ1-2
D: TRBD1
V: TRBV3-1
size: NA
DNA: TGTGCCAGCAGCCAAATGACAGGGGCTGGCTATGGCTACACCTTC
CDR3: CASSQMTGAGYGYTF

J: TRBJ2-7
D: NA
V: TRBV5-1
size: few
DNA: TGCGCCAGCAGCTCTGACAGACCCGAGCAGTACTTC
CDR3: CASSSDRPEQYF

J: TRBJ2-5
D: NA
V: TRBV7-9
size: NA
DNA: TGTGCCAGCAGCTCCCCTGCGGACAGCGGAGAGACCCAGTACTTC
CDR3: CASSSPADSGETQYF

J: TRBJ1-2
D: NA
V: TRBV29-1
size: few
DNA: TGCAGCGTTCTCCTCTACTATGGCTACACCTTC
CDR3: CSVLLYYGYTF

J: TRBJ2-5
D: TRBD2
V: TRBV7-9
size: NA
DNA: TGTGCCAGCAGCTCCCAAGGACTAGCGGGAGAGACCCAGTACTTC
CDR3: CASSSQGLAGETQYF

J: TRBJ2-5
D: NA
V: TRBV4-1
size: NA
DNA: TGCGCCAGCAGCCAAGACAGTGGGGCTGGAGAGACCCAGTACTTC
CDR3: CASSQDSGAGETQYF

J: TRBJ2-7
D: NA
V: TRBV12-3/TRBV12-4
size: medium-sized
DNA: TGTGCCAGCAGTTTTGAGGGCTACGAGCAGTACTTC
CDR3: CASSFEGYEQYF

J: TRBJ1-4
D: NA
V: TRBV29-1
size: NA
DNA: TGCAGCGTTGAAGAGGGCGGTGAAAAACTGTTTTTT
CDR3: CSVEEGGEKLFF

J: TRBJ2-1
D: NA
V: TRBV27
size: few
DNA: TGTGCCAGCAGTTTAATGGCGGGCTCCTACAATGAGCAGTTCTTC
CDR3: CASSLMAGSYNEQFF

J: TRBJ1-4
D: TRBD1
V: TRBV6-6
size: few
DNA: TGTGCCAGCAGTTACCACGGGACAGGGGGGTTTGAAAAACTGTTTTTT
CDR3: CASSYHGTGGFEKLFF

J: TRBJ2-5
D: TRBD2
V: TRBV11-2
size: NA
DNA: TGTGCCAGCAGCTTATTGCCTAGCGGGTTCCAAGAGACCCAGTACTTC
CDR3: CASSLLPSGFQETQYF

J: TRBJ2-7
D: TRBD1
V: TRBV6-1
size: few
DNA: TGTGCCAGCAGTGAGGGACAGGGGGCTGAAGAGCAGTACTTC
CDR3: CASSEGQGAEEQYF

J: TRBJ2-1
D: NA
V: TRBV30
size: many
DNA: TGTGCCTGGAGCAGGCCTTGGGGAAACAATGAGCAGTTCTTC
CDR3: CAWSRPWGNNEQFF

J: TRBJ1-1
D: NA
V: TRBV28
size: NA
DNA: TGTGCCAGCAGTTTTGGGACCGTGGGTGAAGCTTTCTTT
CDR3: CASSFGTVGEAFF

J: TRBJ1-2
D: NA
V: TRBV2
size: NA
DNA: TGTGCCAGCAGCTACGCGAACGGCGGCTACACCTTC
CDR3: CASSYANGGYTF

J: TRBJ2-3
D: NA
V: TRBV5-5
size: few
DNA: TGTGCCAGCAGCTTGGGTTCTGGGCCAGATACGCAGTATTTT
CDR3: CASSLGSGPDTQYF

J: TRBJ2-2
D: TRBD2
V: TRBV4-1
size: NA
DNA: TGCGCCAGCAGCCAAACTAGCGGGGGATACACCGGGGAGCTGTTTTTT
CDR3: CASSQTSGGYTGELFF

J: TRBJ1-2
D: TRBD1
V: TRBV20-1
size: NA
DNA: TGCAGTGCTAGGTCCCAGGGGGCGGATGGCTACACCTTC
CDR3: CSARSQGADGYTF

J: TRBJ1-1
D: NA
V: TRBV6-6
size: NA
DNA: TGTGCCAGCAGGGGGGAGGCGGCTTTCTTT
CDR3: CASRGEAAFF

J: TRBJ2-3
D: NA
V: TRBV7-2
size: few
DNA: TGTGCCAGCAGCCCCCGGAGGGGGGGTTATAGCACAGATACGCAGTATTTT
CDR3: CASSPRRGGYSTDTQYF